This T cell receptor (beta chain) was identified in a study of CD8 T cells in ankylosing spondylitis. This clonotype was observed many times. With 8 bases removed from V and 0 bases from J, the gap between germline ends came to 17 bases. Germline lookup yields CDR1 MNHEY and CDR2 SVGEGT. The CDR3 is 16 amino acids. Each CDR3 protein is one row after TCRdb ran MiXCR on the 5' RACE reads. This table has 200,000 to 300,000 distinct CDR3 sequences, 7.5% to 9% appearing once. The material sequenced was blood, either unsorted or a sorted T cell fraction (not recorded which). This sequence originates from a male donor with ankylosing spondylitis or in good health (not recorded which). The V and J genes are TRBV6-2 or TRBV6-3 and TRBJ1-5; a possible D gene is TRBD1 (5 bases). Written as DNA, the CDR3 is TGTGCCAGCCTCCCGGGGGAGCTCTATAGCAATCAGCCCCAGCATTTT. Residues: CASLPGELYSNQPQHF.